Listed below are T cell receptor beta chains from one sample, sequenced in a study of blood T cell repertoires in COVID-19. Data came from immunoSEQ multiplex PCR; TCRdb stores just in-frame clones and leaves some out. The sample includes about 380,000 clones, approximately 90% seen only once; the top ten take roughly 1.2%. The sequencing input was PBMCs or T cells enriched from blood (not recorded which). These receptors all stem from a woman younger than 35 who had recovered from COVID-19. The CDR3 runs from the conserved cysteine through the conserved F or W. D genes are given only for firm matches. The size of a clone is reported for some rows only, either as once, few or many, or as a class for expanded clones.

D	V	size	J	CDR3	DNA
-	TRBV29-1	-	TRBJ1-1	CSVGQLNTEAFF	TGCAGCGTTGGACAGCTGAACACTGAAGCTTTCTTT
TRBD1	TRBV15	-	TRBJ2-3	CATSRDVKGAADTQYF	TGTGCCACCAGCAGAGATGTTAAGGGGGCCGCAGATACGCAGTATTTT
TRBD2	TRBV5-1	-	TRBJ2-4	CASSPREAGLSRNIQYF	TGCGCCAGCAGCCCGCGGGAGGCAGGGCTCTCAAGAAACATTCAGTACTTC
-	TRBV24-1	-	TRBJ2-2	CATSDMSSEVTGELFF	TGTGCCACCAGTGACATGTCTTCGGAGGTCACCGGGGAGCTGTTTTTT
-	TRBV18	-	TRBJ2-1	CASSPSAGLGNEQFF	TGTGCCAGCTCACCAAGCGCGGGGCTTGGCAATGAGCAGTTCTTC
-	TRBV19	-	TRBJ1-5	CASSPRQRQPQHF	TGTGCCAGTAGTCCTCGACAGCGCCAGCCCCAGCATTTT
TRBD2	TRBV4-1	-	TRBJ2-5	CASSLSAGGNQETQYF	TGCGCCAGCAGCCTCTCAGCGGGGGGGAACCAAGAGACCCAGTACTTC
TRBD1	TRBV7-2	-	TRBJ1-2	CASSLEGQPYYGYTF	TGTGCCAGCAGCTTAGAGGGACAGCCTTACTATGGCTACACCTTC
TRBD2	TRBV2	-	TRBJ2-7	CASRGLAEQYF	TGTGCCAGCAGGGGACTAGCCGAGCAGTACTTC
TRBD1	TRBV7-2	once	TRBJ2-7	CASSLAVTGTGGGYEQYF	TGTGCCAGCAGCTTAGCGGTCACCGGGACAGGGGGCGGCTACGAGCAGTACTTC
-	TRBV11-2	-	TRBJ1-6	CASSLGESSYNSPLHF	TGTGCCAGCAGCTTAGGAGAGAGCTCCTATAATTCACCCCTCCACTTT
TRBD1	TRBV30	-	TRBJ1-1	CAWSVPGQGYGMNTEAFF	TGTGCCTGGAGTGTCCCGGGACAGGGGTACGGTATGAACACTGAAGCTTTCTTT
TRBD1	TRBV14	few	TRBJ1-1	CASSQPIGIQGARTEAFF	TGTGCCAGCAGCCAACCCATCGGGATACAGGGGGCACGGACTGAAGCTTTCTTT
TRBD1	TRBV24-1	-	TRBJ1-1	CATSDFIRTGGTEAFF	TGTGCCACCAGTGATTTTATTAGGACAGGGGGCACTGAAGCTTTCTTT
-	TRBV4-3	-	TRBJ1-4	CASSHAIGGFREKLFF	TGCGCCAGCAGCCATGCTATCGGGGGATTTAGAGAAAAACTGTTTTTT
-	TRBV5-1	-	TRBJ1-2	CASSLGRSYTF	TGCGCCAGCAGCTTAGGCAGGAGCTACACCTTC
-	TRBV20-1	-	TRBJ1-4	CSVADDKLFF	TGCAGTGTAGCAGATGATAAACTGTTTTTT
TRBD1	TRBV7-2	few	TRBJ1-2	CASSPTDRAYGYTF	TGTGCCAGCAGCCCCACGGACAGGGCTTATGGCTACACCTTC
-	TRBV3-1/TRBV3-2	few	TRBJ2-7	CASSQAESSYEQYF	TGTGCCAGCAGCCAAGCTGAGTCCTCCTACGAGCAGTACTTC
TRBD2	TRBV6-4	few	TRBJ2-3	CASSASGGNTDTQYF	TGTGCCAGCAGCGCTAGCGGGGGAAACACAGATACGCAGTATTTT
TRBD2	TRBV5-5	-	TRBJ2-7	CASSLTGGPYEQYF	TGTGCCAGCAGCTTGACGGGGGGACCCTACGAGCAGTACTTC
-	TRBV9	-	TRBJ1-5	CAPTSRNQPQHF	TGTGCCCCTACTAGCCGAAATCAGCCCCAGCATTTT
-	TRBV25-1	-	TRBJ1-2	CASSEAGGIYGYTF	TGTGCCAGCAGTGAAGCGGGGGGCATCTATGGCTACACCTTC
-	TRBV19	-	TRBJ2-5	CASSMGRRQETQYF	TGTGCCAGTAGTATGGGCCGGCGTCAAGAGACCCAGTACTTC
TRBD1	TRBV6-5	-	TRBJ1-4	CASSRTGVEGEKLFF	TGTGCCAGCAGTCGGACAGGGGTCGAGGGTGAAAAACTGTTTTTT
TRBD1	TRBV25-1	-	TRBJ2-7	CASAPAGQAIYEQYF	TGTGCCAGCGCCCCGGCGGGACAGGCGATCTACGAGCAGTACTTC
TRBD2	TRBV5-1	-	TRBJ2-1	CASSTSGGNHNEQFF	TGCGCCAGCAGCACTAGCGGGGGGAACCACAATGAGCAGTTCTTC
-	TRBV12-5	-	TRBJ1-1	CASGLSGEVYTEAFF	TGTGCTAGTGGTTTGTCAGGGGAAGTATACACTGAAGCTTTCTTT
-	TRBV2	-	TRBJ2-1	CASSEGQPFYNEQFF	TGTGCCAGCAGTGAAGGACAACCGTTCTACAATGAGCAGTTCTTC
-	TRBV18	-	TRBJ2-7	CASSPLSEASYEQYF	TGTGCCAGCTCACCCCTTTCCGAGGCGTCCTACGAGCAGTACTTC